The next 13 T cell receptor beta chains were all read from a single sample in a study of radiation and T cells in renal cell carcinoma. Time point denoted: blood 2 weeks post-SBRT. As for treatment: 15 Gy SBRT to primary tumor, nephrectomy 4 weeks later. Sequenced by immunoSEQ multiplex PCR; TCRdb stores in-frame clones only, minus some. The data contain 100,000 to 150,000 clones, approximately 90% of them singletons. This specimen was blood, taken from a patient whose treatment included radiotherapy and nephrectomy. All receptors derive from a woman in her 70s with renal cell carcinoma.

The chain is built from TRBV5-1 and TRBJ1-1; D gene ambiguous. Looked up from germline, CDR1 is SGHRS and CDR2 is YFSETQ. This CDR3 is built from 11 residues. V lost 5 bases and J 0 bases, leaving 2 bases between the germline ends. CDR3: CASRLNTEAFF. Here the CDR3 DNA reads TGCGCCAGCAGACTGAACACTGAAGCTTTCTTT.

V gene TRBV10-3 combines with J gene TRBJ1-6; D is unclear. CDR1 and CDR2 from the germline V gene are ENHRY and SYGVKD. V shed 11 bases and J shed 0 bases, with 8 bases lying between them. This CDR3 is built from 13 residues. CDR3 DNA sequence: TGTGCCGTCCAGAGCTCCTATAATTCACCCCTCCACTTT. Protein sequence: CAVQSSYNSPLHF.

The chain has TRBV5-1 and TRBJ1-1, with 7 bases fitting TRBD1. Losses at the gene ends were 4 bases for V and 1 base for J; bases not matched to a gene: 7. The CDR3 has 15 amino acids. Germline-derived CDR1 and CDR2 are SGHRS and YFSETQ. The CDR3 loop is CASSTRDSRNTEAFF. The DNA of the CDR3 is TGCGCCAGCAGCACCCGGGACAGTCGGAACACTGAAGCTTTCTTT. The complete variable domain, with remaining parts taken from reference TRBV5-1 and TRBJ1-1, reads KAGVTQTPRYLIKTRGQQVTLSCSPISGHRSVSWYQQTPGQGLQFLFEYFSETQRNKGNFPGRFSGRQFSNSRSEMNVSTLELGDSALYLCASSTRDSRNTEAFFGQGTRLTVV.

The chain links TRBV7-9 to TRBJ2-3, with D tentatively TRBD2 (6 bases). The CDR3 contains 15 residues. V lost 5 bases and J 1 base, leaving 13 bases between the germline ends. Germline loops: CDR1 SEHNR, CDR2 FQNEAQ (reference sequence). This CDR3 reads CASSPWGGGTDTQYF. CDR3 in DNA: TGTGCCAGCAGCCCTTGGGGCGGGGGCACAGATACGCAGTATTTT.

The chain carries TRBV7-3 and TRBJ2-2; 7 bases align to TRBD2. V gave up 4 bases and J gave up 5 bases; unmatched junction bases: 10. The CDR3 has 16 amino acids. The germline V gene encodes CDR1 SGHTA and CDR2 FQGTGA. The CDR3 here is CASSYTLSGGTGELFF. The CDR3 DNA is TGTGCCAGCAGCTATACCCTCTCGGGGGGTACCGGGGAGCTGTTTTTT.

The rearrangement uses TRBV14 and TRBJ1-6; no definite D call. The CDR3 runs 14 residues. In germline, CDR1 is SGHDN, CDR2 FVKESK. Trimming took off 0 bases at V and 10 bases at J, with 10 bases between the two ends. The CDR3 protein is CASSQEGVGSPLHF. CDR3 sequence (DNA): TGTGCCAGCAGCCAAGAAGGAGTTGGGTCACCCCTCCACTTT.

The chain joins TRBV28 to TRBJ2-7; D gene ambiguous. Deletions cut 5 bases from V and 5 bases from J, with 13 bases between. Germline V lookup: CDR1 MDHEN, CDR2 SYDVKM. The CDR3 spans 13 residues. CDR3 bases: TGTGCCAGCAGTAAGGTAAACCGCCACGAGCAGTACTTC. Translation: CASSKVNRHEQYF.

This rearrangement joins TRBV30 to TRBJ1-1, with D perhaps matching TRBD1 (5 bases). This CDR3 has 12 amino acids. Germline CDR1 GTSNPN, CDR2 SVGIG (reference sequence). The V and J ends lost 4 bases and 1 base respectively, with 7 bases between them. CDR3 loop: CAWITGNTEAFF. CDR3 bases: TGTGCCTGGATTACAGGGAACACTGAAGCTTTCTTT.

This clone occurred once. The chain has TRBV11-3 and TRBJ2-5; tentatively, D is TRBD2 (6 bases). Germline assignment: CDR1 SGHNT and CDR2 YENEEA. This CDR3 has 14 amino acids. Trimming removed 3 bases at V and 4 bases at J, with 12 bases between. Here the CDR3 reads CASSLTSQTETQYF. The CDR3 DNA reads as TGTGCCAGCAGCTTGACTAGTCAGACAGAGACCCAGTACTTC. Using reference TRBV11-3 and TRBJ2-5 for the parts outside the CDR3, the full variable domain is EAGVVQSPRYKIIEKKQPVAFWCNPISGHNTLYWYLQNLGQGPELLIRYENEEAVDDSQLPKDRFSAERLKGVDSTLKIQPAELGDSAVYLCASSLTSQTETQYFGPGTRLLVL.

J is TRBJ1-5 and V is TRBV4-3; the D gene is possibly TRBD1 (5 bases). V lost 5 bases and J lost 0, with 11 bases in between. The CDR3 has 15 residues. The V gene's germline CDR1 is LGHNA and CDR2 YSLEER. In DNA form, the CDR3 reads TGCGCCAGCAGCTGGTCCAGGGATAGCAATCAGCCCCAGCATTTT. Translating it yields CASSWSRDSNQPQHF.

The chain joins TRBV5-1 to TRBJ2-5; TRBD1 matches 8 bases. CDR3 length: 19 amino acids. The germline CDR1 and CDR2 sequences are SGHRS and YFSETQ. Trimming removed 1 base from V and 1 base from J; junction bases left unmatched: 15. The CDR3 region is CASSLPISPGQAPQETQYF. The CDR3 DNA sequence: TGCGCCAGCAGCTTGCCTATCTCCCCGGGACAGGCACCCCAAGAGACCCAGTACTTC. The variable domain in full, completed from reference TRBV5-1 and TRBJ2-5, reads KAGVTQTPRYLIKTRGQQVTLSCSPISGHRSVSWYQQTPGQGLQFLFEYFSETQRNKGNFPGRFSGRQFSNSRSEMNVSTLELGDSALYLCASSLPISPGQAPQETQYFGPGTRLLVL.

CDR3 sequence (DNA): TGTGCCAGCAGCTTGAGGGACAGGGTCTATGGCTACACCTTC. It yields the protein CASSLRDRVYGYTF. The rearrangement joins TRBV5-6 to TRBJ1-2, with 9 bases that match TRBD1. V lost 1 base, J lost 4 bases, and 2 bases stayed unmatched. The length of the CDR3 is 14 residues. CDR1 and CDR2 from the germline V gene are SGHDT and YYEEEE.

The genes are TRBV12-1 and TRBJ2-3. TRBV12-1 has pseudogene status. The CDR3 is made up of 12 amino acids. CDR3 in DNA: TGTGCCAGCAACTTTAACACAGATACGCAGTATTTT. Its protein is CASNFNTDTQYF.